The TCR beta chain under discussion was sequenced for a study of CD8 T cells in ankylosing spondylitis. Findings of the study overall: Within matched ankylosing spondylitis synovial fluid, disease-linked clones were reportedly significantly enriched.

CDR1 is SGHTA, CDR2 FQGNSA, per germline. The ends lost 4 bases at V and 9 bases at J; junction bases unmatched: 14. This CDR3 is 16 amino acids long. This clonotype was seen ten or more times. No antigen is known for it. TCRdb re-derived calls from the 5' RACE reads in MiXCR, one entry per CDR3 protein. There are about 240,000 distinct CDR3 sequences in the sample; roughly 8.6% occur only once, and 6.8% lies in the top ten. The rearrangement joins TRBV7-2 to TRBJ2-1, with 8 bases fitting TRBD2. Sequenced material: blood, either unsorted or a sorted T cell fraction (not recorded which). The origin of this receptor is a male donor with ankylosing spondylitis or in good health (not recorded which). CDR3 nucleotides: TGTGCCAGCAGCTCCTTCGGGGGGGGGAACTTAGTTGAGCAGTTCTTC. Protein: CASSSFGGGNLVEQFF. The full variable domain, in which reference TRBV7-2 and TRBJ2-1 provide the parts outside the CDR3, is GAGVSQSPSNKVTEKGKDVELRCDPISGHTALYWYRQSLGQGLEFLIYFQGNSAPDKSGLPSDRFSAERTGGSVSTLTIQRTQQEDSAVYLCASSSFGGGNLVEQFFGPGTRLTVL.